The 30 T cell receptor beta chains given below trace back to one sample, sequenced in a study of blood T cell repertoires in COVID-19. Assay: immunoSEQ multiplex PCR; the TCRdb copy retains only in-frame clones and omits some. The table includes 150,000 or so clones, more than 75% detected once. Sequencing input: PBMCs or T cells enriched from blood (not recorded which). These receptor sequences come from a woman in her forties or fifties who had recovered from COVID-19.

This chain connects TRBV27 to TRBJ2-5; TRBD1 agrees at 11 bases. CDR3 length: 16 amino acids. The V and J ends lost 5 bases and 2 bases, in that order; junction bases with no gene match: 7. The germline V gene encodes CDR1 MNHEY and CDR2 SMNVEV (reference sequence). CDR3 nucleotide sequence: TGTGCCAGCAGTCCAAGGACAGGGGGCAGGCAAGAGACCCAGTACTTC. Protein product: CASSPRTGGRQETQYF.

This chain connects TRBV5-1 to TRBJ2-5; 12 bases agree with TRBD2. The V gene's germline CDR1 is SGHRS and CDR2 YFSETQ. The CDR3 sequence is 23 residues long. The junction had 31 bases not matched to a gene; V was cut back by 4 bases and J by 6 bases. CDR3 nucleotides: TGCGCCAGCAGCATTGGTGGGGGGGCTACTAAACCGGGACTAGCGGGCCCCCAGAAGACCCAGTACTTC. Translation gives CASSIGGGATKPGLAGPQKTQYF. Combining the CDR3 with reference TRBV5-1 and TRBJ2-5 gives the whole variable domain KAGVTQTPRYLIKTRGQQVTLSCSPISGHRSVSWYQQTPGQGLQFLFEYFSETQRNKGNFPGRFSGRQFSNSRSEMNVSTLELGDSALYLCASSIGGGATKPGLAGPQKTQYFGPGTRLLVL.

The rearrangement uses TRBV4-2 and TRBJ1-3; the D is unclear. The CDR3 is made up of 15 amino acids. V gave up 4 bases and J gave up 3 bases, with 13 bases separating them. From germline, CDR1 is LGHNA and CDR2 YNFKEQ. The CDR3 bases are TGTGCCAGCAGCCGAGAAACAAGCGGTGGAAACACCATATATTTT. Translation gives CASSRETSGGNTIYF.

The chain combines TRBV28 with TRBJ1-5, with TRBD1 as a possible D gene (5 bases). The CDR3 spans 15 residues. V was clipped by 4 bases and J by 4 bases, with 14 bases between them. Germline assignment: CDR1 MDHEN and CDR2 SYDVKM. CDR3 coding DNA: TGTGCCAGCAGTTCAGGGTGGGCAAGGAATCAGCCCCAGCATTTT. Protein product: CASSSGWARNQPQHF.

The chain recombines TRBV7-9 with TRBJ2-1, with D uncertain. CDR3 size: 13 residues. Deletions cut 4 bases from V and 3 bases from J, with 7 bases between. The germline CDR1 and CDR2 sequences are SEHNR and FQNEAQ (reference sequence). The CDR3 DNA is TGTGCCAGCAGCTCCTCTAGCTACAATGAGCAGTTCTTC. As protein: CASSSSSYNEQFF.

This chain connects TRBV5-1 to TRBJ2-5, with 9 bases lining up with TRBD2. The CDR3 has 15 residues. Trimming took 4 bases from V and 5 from J; bases not matched to a gene: 9. Germline values: CDR1 SGHRS, CDR2 YFSETQ. CDR3 amino acids: CASSDVAGGRETQYF. In DNA form, the CDR3 reads TGCGCCAGCAGCGACGTGGCGGGAGGGCGCGAGACCCAGTACTTC.

This clone appeared a single time. The genes are TRBV28 and TRBJ2-7; no definite D call. The CDR3 is 15 amino acids. Germline CDR1 is MDHEN and CDR2 is SYDVKM. V was trimmed by 6 bases and J by 4 bases, leaving 19 bases between them. The CDR3 is CASRKRVGVEYEQYF. DNA for the CDR3: TGTGCCAGCAGAAAACGGGTGGGTGTAGAGTACGAGCAGTACTTC.

The chain is built from TRBV5-4 and TRBJ2-5, with no clear D. Per germline, CDR1 SGHNT and CDR2 YYREEE (reference sequence). V dropped 2 bases and J dropped 4 bases, with 12 bases sitting between them. This CDR3 is 14 amino acids long. CDR3 nucleotide sequence: TGTGCCAGCAGCTTTGGCAGGTCAGGAGAGACCCAGTACTTC. Protein: CASSFGRSGETQYF. Using reference TRBV5-4 and TRBJ2-5 for the parts outside the CDR3, the full variable domain is ETGVTQSPTHLIKTRGQQVTLRCSSQSGHNTVSWYQQALGQGPQFIFQYYREEENGRGNFPPRFSGLQFPNYSSELNVNALELDDSALYLCASSFGRSGETQYFGPGTRLLVL.

The J gene is TRBJ2-1, the V gene TRBV7-6, with D possibly TRBD2 on 6 matching bases. Trimming removed 5 bases from V and 0 bases from J, with 14 bases in between. The germline V gene has CDR1 SGHVS and CDR2 FNYEAQ. The CDR3 consists of 16 residues. The CDR3 DNA follows: TGTGCCAGCAGCCTAAAAGGGGAGGCCTCCTACAATGAGCAGTTCTTC. It is translated as CASSLKGEASYNEQFF. Looking up the rest from reference TRBV7-6 and TRBJ2-1 gives the full variable domain: GAGVSQSPRYKVTKRGQDVALRCDPISGHVSLYWYRQALGQGPEFLTYFNYEAQQDKSGLPNDRFSAERPEGSISTLTIQRTEQRDSAMYRCASSLKGEASYNEQFFGPGTRLTVL.

This chain links TRBV19 with TRBJ2-1; D possibly corresponds to TRBD2 (6 bases). CDR1 is LNHDA and CDR2 is SQIVND in the germline V gene (reference sequence). This CDR3 region has 16 residues. Trimming removed 3 bases at V and 2 bases at J, with 14 bases between. The chain's CDR3 is CASSMPRLGTYNEQFF. The CDR3 DNA is TGTGCCAGTAGTATGCCCCGACTAGGTACCTACAATGAGCAGTTCTTC.

This clone is a singleton in its sample. The chain recombines TRBV2 with TRBJ1-6, with 7 bases lining up with TRBD1. The CDR3 totals 14 residues. V lost 2 bases to trimming and J lost 6 bases; unmatched junction nucleotides: 1. Per germline, CDR1 SNHLY and CDR2 FYNNEI. DNA for the CDR3: TGTGCCAGCAGTGAACAGGGGGGTAATTCACCCCTCCACTTT. Amino acids: CASSEQGGNSPLHF.

The rearrangement joins TRBV21-1 to TRBJ1-5; the DNA was not used to check the table's D call, TRBD1. TRBV21-1 corresponds to a pseudogene. The CDR3 contains 16 residues. CDR3 residues: CASSKDLQGSNQPQHF. CDR3 coding DNA: TGTGCCAGCAGCAAAGACTTACAGGGATCCAATCAGCCCCAGCATTTT.

The chain carries TRBV10-1 and TRBJ2-2; 7 bases are shared with TRBD2. Germline CDR1 WNHNN, CDR2 SYGVQD (reference sequence). This CDR3 is built from 14 residues. The J segment lost 7 bases and the V segment lost 3 bases, leaving 5 bases of the junction unmatched. CDR3 bases: TGCGCCAGCAGTGACGGCGGGAGTGGCGGGGAGCTGTTTTTT. Protein sequence: CASSDGGSGGELFF.

This clone has just a few counts. V gene TRBV7-9 combines with J gene TRBJ2-2, with D tentatively TRBD2 (6 bases). This CDR3 has 16 residues. Deletions cut 5 bases from V and 5 bases from J, with 18 bases between. Germline loops: CDR1 SEHNR, CDR2 FQNEAQ (reference sequence). CDR3 in amino acids: CASSLVAPRGTGELFF. The CDR3 DNA reads as TGTGCCAGCAGCCTAGTGGCACCCCGGGGGACCGGGGAGCTGTTTTTT.

Details on this clone: Other DNA sequences in the sample encode the same CDR3. The J gene is TRBJ2-1, the V gene TRBV24-1; 8 bases fit TRBD2. This CDR3 spans 16 amino acids. The V segment lost 2 bases and the J segment 1 base; nucleotides outside the gene matches: 3. Germline V lookup: CDR1 KGHDR, CDR2 SFDVKD. The CDR3 DNA sequence: TGTGCCACCAGTGATTCCTTAGCGGGATCCTACAATGAGCAGTTCTTC. Its translation is CATSDSLAGSYNEQFF.

V gene TRBV15 combines with J gene TRBJ2-1; D remains ambiguous. This CDR3 has 13 residues. Trimming removed 0 bases from V and 8 bases from J, with 8 bases in between. In germline, CDR1 is LNHNV, CDR2 YYDKDF (reference sequence). The CDR3 DNA sequence: TGTGCCACCAGCAGAGATCTGAGCGATGAGCAGTTCTTC. Encoded protein: CATSRDLSDEQFF.

The chain links TRBV28 to TRBJ2-3, with D unclear. The CDR3 contains 12 residues. V lost 7 bases and J lost 3, with 8 bases in between. CDR1 is MDHEN, CDR2 SYDVKM, per germline. The CDR3 DNA reads TGTGCCAGCATAAGCCTGACAGATACGCAGTATTTT. Protein sequence: CASISLTDTQYF.

The chain links TRBV27 to TRBJ1-6; 7 nucleotides align to TRBD1. Trimming cost V 6 bases and J 4 bases; bases outside gene matches: 9. CDR1 and CDR2 from the germline V gene are MNHEY and SMNVEV (reference sequence). This CDR3 region has 16 residues. CDR3 protein: CASRGGGSRYNSPLHF. CDR3 DNA sequence: TGTGCCAGCAGAGGAGGGGGCTCAAGATATAATTCACCCCTCCACTTT.

This clone showed up just a few times. The genes are TRBV28 and TRBJ2-7, with 7 bases matching TRBD1. Germline V gives CDR1 MDHEN, CDR2 SYDVKM. The CDR3 sequence is 13 residues long. With 5 bases clipped from V and 2 bases from J, the junction kept 3 bases outside the gene matches. CDR3: CASSEGQTYEQYF. Written as DNA, the CDR3 is TGTGCCAGCAGTGAGGGACAGACCTACGAGCAGTACTTC. The complete variable domain, with remaining parts taken from reference TRBV28 and TRBJ2-7, reads DVKVTQSSRYLVKRTGEKVFLECVQDMDHENMFWYRQDPGLGLRLIYFSYDVKMKEKGDIPEGYSVSREKKERFSLILESASTNQTSMYLCASSEGQTYEQYFGPGTRLTVT.

The V gene is TRBV5-4, the J gene TRBJ1-5, with D tentatively TRBD1 (5 bases). V gave up 1 base and J gave up 5 bases, with 10 bases separating them. This CDR3 region has 14 residues. Per germline, CDR1 SGHNT and CDR2 YYREEE (reference sequence). The CDR3: CASSLQGVDQPQHF. In DNA, the CDR3 is TGTGCCAGCAGCTTGCAGGGCGTAGATCAGCCCCAGCATTTT.

This chain connects TRBV7-6 to TRBJ2-1, with 9 bases aligning to TRBD2. The CDR3 consists of 18 residues. V lost 6 bases and J lost 5; bases outside the gene matches: 17. The V gene's germline CDR1 is SGHVS and CDR2 FNYEAQ. DNA for the CDR3: TGTGCCAGCAGTTTGCCGGGTGGAGCGGGAGGACTGAACAATGAGCAGTTCTTC. It translates to CASSLPGGAGGLNNEQFF.

The rearrangement joins TRBV7-9 to TRBJ2-1; the match to TRBD2 covers 8 bases. CDR1 and CDR2 (germline): SEHNR, FQNEAQ (reference sequence). Trimming cost V 3 bases and J 3 bases; bases outside gene matches: 13. This CDR3 region has 18 residues. This CDR3 reads CASSFQREAGADYNEQFF. CDR3 DNA sequence: TGTGCCAGCAGCTTTCAGCGAGAAGCGGGAGCGGACTACAATGAGCAGTTCTTC.

CDR3 nucleotide sequence: TGTGCCAGTAGTATAGCTAGCGGGACACCCTACAATGAGCAGTTCTTC. Its protein is CASSIASGTPYNEQFF. The chain joins TRBV19 to TRBJ2-1, with 9 bases lining up with TRBD2. CDR1 is LNHDA and CDR2 is SQIVND in the germline V gene (reference sequence). The junction had 3 bases not matched to a gene; V was cut back by 1 base and J by 2 bases. The CDR3 is 16 amino acids.

V is TRBV6-5 and J is TRBJ2-7; 7 bases match TRBD1. Germline V gene lookup returns CDR1 MNHEY and CDR2 SVGAGI. This CDR3 has 11 amino acids. V shed 6 bases and J 7 bases; nucleotides not matched to a gene: 3. The CDR3 coding sequence is TGTGCCAGCAGGGGGACAGCAGAGCAGTACTTC. It yields the protein CASRGTAEQYF.

The V gene is TRBV28, the J gene TRBJ1-2, with unresolved D. The germline gives CDR1 MDHEN, CDR2 SYDVKM. V was pared by 8 bases and J by 5 bases, with 15 bases between. The CDR3 has 13 residues. The CDR3 reads CASVNPYGYGYTF. The CDR3 DNA reads as TGTGCCAGCGTAAACCCTTACGGGTATGGCTACACCTTC.

The chain couples TRBV27 to TRBJ2-5; 7 bases map to TRBD2. The germline gives CDR1 MNHEY, CDR2 SMNVEV (reference sequence). The J segment lost 2 bases and the V segment lost 4 bases, leaving 7 bases of the junction unmatched. The CDR3 contains 15 residues. The CDR3 bases are TGTGCCAGCAGTTCCTATCACGGGGGGCAAGAGACCCAGTACTTC. Its protein is CASSSYHGGQETQYF.

The chain carries TRBV6-2 or TRBV6-3 and TRBJ1-5, with D unclear. The CDR3 loop spans 14 amino acids. Germline values: CDR1 MNHEY, CDR2 SVGEGT. V was cut by 0 bases and J by 5 bases, with 8 bases left in between. The CDR3 reads CASSYSTFYQPQHF. The CDR3 DNA is TGTGCCAGCAGTTACTCGACATTTTATCAGCCCCAGCATTTT.

The chain joins TRBV14 to TRBJ1-2; 9 positions match TRBD1. The J segment lost 3 bases and the V segment lost 4 bases, leaving 9 bases of the junction unmatched. Germline CDR1 and CDR2: SGHDN and FVKESK. The CDR3 is 16 residues long. For the CDR3, the DNA is TGTGCCAGCAGCCCATTCCGGGACAGGGAAGACTATGGCTACACCTTC. Its protein is CASSPFRDREDYGYTF.

The CDR3 DNA follows: TGTGCCAGCAGTTTTAGCAGGGGCACTGAAGCTTTCTTT. The encoded protein is CASSFSRGTEAFF. This rearrangement joins TRBV12-3 or TRBV12-4 to TRBJ1-1; maybe TRBD1 (6 bases). V shed 3 bases and J shed 4 bases, with 9 bases lying between them. The CDR3 runs to 13 residues.

The chain is built from TRBV4-2 and TRBJ1-6; D perhaps matches TRBD1 (5 bases). There are 17 residues in the CDR3. The V gene lost 1 base and the J gene lost 5 bases, with 15 bases spanning the gap. CDR1 is LGHNA, CDR2 YNFKEQ, per germline. The CDR3 region has the DNA TGTGCCAGCAGCCAAGTGTCGGCAGGGCCTAATAATTCACCCCTCCACTTT. Amino acid sequence: CASSQVSAGPNNSPLHF.